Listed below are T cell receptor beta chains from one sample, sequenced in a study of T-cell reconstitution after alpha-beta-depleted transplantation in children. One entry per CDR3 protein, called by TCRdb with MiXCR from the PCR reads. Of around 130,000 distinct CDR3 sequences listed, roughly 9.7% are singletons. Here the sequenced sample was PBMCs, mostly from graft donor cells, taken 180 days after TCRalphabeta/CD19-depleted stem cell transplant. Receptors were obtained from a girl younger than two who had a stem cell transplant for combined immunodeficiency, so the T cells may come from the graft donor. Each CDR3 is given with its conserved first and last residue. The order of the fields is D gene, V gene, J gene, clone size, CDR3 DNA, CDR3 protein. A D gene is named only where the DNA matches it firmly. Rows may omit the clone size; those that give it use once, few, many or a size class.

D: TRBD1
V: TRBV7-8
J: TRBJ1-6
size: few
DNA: TGTGCCAGCAGCTTGGGCAGGGGGCACTCCTATAATTCACCCCTCCACTTT
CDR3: CASSLGRGHSYNSPLHF

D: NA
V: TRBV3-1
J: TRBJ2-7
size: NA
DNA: TGTGCCAGCAGCCCAGGCCGCTCCCTCTACGAGCAGTACTTC
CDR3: CASSPGRSLYEQYF

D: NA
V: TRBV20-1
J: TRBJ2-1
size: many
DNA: TGCAGTGCCGAGACTAGCTCCTACAATGAGCAGTTCTTC
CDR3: CSAETSSYNEQFF

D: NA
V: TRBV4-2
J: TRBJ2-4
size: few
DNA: TGTGCCAGCAGCCAAGATGAAGGGGCGCGGTACTTC
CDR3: CASSQDEGARYF

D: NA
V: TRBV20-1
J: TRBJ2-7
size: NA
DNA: TGCAGTGCTACTGACGGGCTCGAGCAGTACTTC
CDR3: CSATDGLEQYF

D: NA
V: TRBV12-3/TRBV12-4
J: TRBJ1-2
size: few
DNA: TGTGCCAGCAAAGGGGTTGGCTACACCTTC
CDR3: CASKGVGYTF

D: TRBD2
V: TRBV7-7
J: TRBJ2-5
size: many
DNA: TGTGCCAGCAGCTTGACTAGCGGCCAAGAGACCCAGTACTTC
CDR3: CASSLTSGQETQYF

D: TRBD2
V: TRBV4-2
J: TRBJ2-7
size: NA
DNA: TGTGCCAGCAGCCAAGAGGGCGAAACGGGACTACCCACCTACGAGCAGTACTTC
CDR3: CASSQEGETGLPTYEQYF

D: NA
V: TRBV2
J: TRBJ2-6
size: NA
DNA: TGTGCCAGCAGCGGAGGGGGACAGACCAACGGCCTGACTTTC
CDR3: CASSGGGQTNGLTF

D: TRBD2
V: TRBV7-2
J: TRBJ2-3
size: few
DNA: TGTGCCAGCAGCTCGGGACTAGCGGGCCCAGATACGCAGTATTTT
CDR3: CASSSGLAGPDTQYF

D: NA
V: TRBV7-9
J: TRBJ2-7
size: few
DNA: TGTGCCAGCAGCGACTACTACGAGCAGTACTTC
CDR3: CASSDYYEQYF

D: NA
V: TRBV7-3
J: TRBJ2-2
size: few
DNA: TGTGCCAGCAGCTTAGGGGGGGGCCAAAAGGGCACCGGGGAGCTGTTTTTT
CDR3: CASSLGGGQKGTGELFF

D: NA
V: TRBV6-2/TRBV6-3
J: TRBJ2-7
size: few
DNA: TGTGCCAGCAGTTACCCGACCACCCAAGGGAGCTCCTACGAGCAGTACTTC
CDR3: CASSYPTTQGSSYEQYF

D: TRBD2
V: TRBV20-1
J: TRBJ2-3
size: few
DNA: TGCAGTGCTGCGACTAGCGGGGGGCCAGGGGTAGATACGCAGTATTTT
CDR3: CSAATSGGPGVDTQYF

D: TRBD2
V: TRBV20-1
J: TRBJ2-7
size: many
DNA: TGCAGTGCTAGTAGGTTAGCGGGGGGCTACGAGCAGTACTTC
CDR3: CSASRLAGGYEQYF

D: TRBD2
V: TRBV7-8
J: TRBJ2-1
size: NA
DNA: TGTGCCAGCAGCTCGGGTATGGCGGGAGAAGCCTACAATGAGCAGTTCTTC
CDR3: CASSSGMAGEAYNEQFF

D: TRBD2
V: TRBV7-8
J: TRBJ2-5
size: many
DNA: TGTGCCAGCAGCCTGGGGGGTAGCGGGTTGTACCAAGAGACCCAGTACTTC
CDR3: CASSLGGSGLYQETQYF

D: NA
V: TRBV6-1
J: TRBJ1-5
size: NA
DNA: TGTGCCAGCAGTGAAATCGGGGGGCGAAGCAATCAGCCCCAGCATTTT
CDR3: CASSEIGGRSNQPQHF

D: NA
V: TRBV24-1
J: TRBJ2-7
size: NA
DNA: TGTGCCACCAGTGAGGGGCCCAGCTCCTACGAGCAGTACTTC
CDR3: CATSEGPSSYEQYF

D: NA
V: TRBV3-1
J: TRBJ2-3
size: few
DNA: TGTGCCAGCAGCCAAGATCGGACCGGAGGGACAGATACGCAGTATTTT
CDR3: CASSQDRTGGTDTQYF

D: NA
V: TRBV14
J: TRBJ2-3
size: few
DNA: TGTGCCAGCAGCCACCCCCAAGATACGCAGTATTTT
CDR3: CASSHPQDTQYF

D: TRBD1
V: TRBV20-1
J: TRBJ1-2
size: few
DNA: TGCAGTGCCGCAGCTAGAGGCAGGGGGCGTCGGAACTATGGCTACACCTTC
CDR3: CSAAARGRGRRNYGYTF

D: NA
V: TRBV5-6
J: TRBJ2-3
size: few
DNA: TGTGCCAGCAGCTTGATTTACGTTGCAGATACGCAGTATTTT
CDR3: CASSLIYVADTQYF

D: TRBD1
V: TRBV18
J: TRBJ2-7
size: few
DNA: TGTGCCAGCTCACCACCCTACAGGGGGCTGAACGAGCAGTACTTC
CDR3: CASSPPYRGLNEQYF

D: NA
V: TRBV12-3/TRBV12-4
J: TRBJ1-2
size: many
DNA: TGTGCCAGCAGTTTACCAGGGCCCTATGGCTACACCTTC
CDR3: CASSLPGPYGYTF

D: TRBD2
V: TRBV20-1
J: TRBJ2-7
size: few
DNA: TGCAGTGCTAGACTAGCGGGGGGATCCTACGAGCAGTACTTC
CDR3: CSARLAGGSYEQYF

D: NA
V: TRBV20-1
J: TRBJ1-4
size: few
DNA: TGCAGTGCTAGAACAGGGTCGGGGAATGAAAAACTGTTTTTT
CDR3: CSARTGSGNEKLFF

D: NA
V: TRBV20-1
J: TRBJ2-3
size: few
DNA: TGCAGTGCTCGTGCGACGGCGGCTAGCGGAGGGGGAGATACGCAGTATTTT
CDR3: CSARATAASGGGDTQYF

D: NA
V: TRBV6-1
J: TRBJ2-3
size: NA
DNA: TGTGCCAGCACAATACAGGTTAGCACAGATACGCAGTATTTT
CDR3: CASTIQVSTDTQYF

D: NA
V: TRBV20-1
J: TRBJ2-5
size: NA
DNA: TGCAGCGCTAATCGGGGACAAGAGACCCAGTACTTC
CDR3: CSANRGQETQYF

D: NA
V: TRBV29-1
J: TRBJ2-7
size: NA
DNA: TGCAGCGTTGAGTTGGGGGACAAAGGTAGAGACGAGCAGTACTTC
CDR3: CSVELGDKGRDEQYF

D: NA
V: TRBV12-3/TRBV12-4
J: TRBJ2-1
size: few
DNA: TGTGCCAGCAGCCTCCGGGACACAATCTCCAATGAGCAGTTCTTC
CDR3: CASSLRDTISNEQFF

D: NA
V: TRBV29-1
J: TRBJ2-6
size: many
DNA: TGCAGTTACAGGGAAACTGGGGCCAACGTCCTGACTTTC
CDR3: CSYRETGANVLTF

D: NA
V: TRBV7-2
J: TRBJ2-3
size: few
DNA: TGTGCCAGCAGCGGAAGCAGGGGAGATACGCAGTATTTT
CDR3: CASSGSRGDTQYF

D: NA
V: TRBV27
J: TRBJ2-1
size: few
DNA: TGTGCCAGCAGTACCCTAGCGAGGGACTTCTATGAGCAGTTCTTC
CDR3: CASSTLARDFYEQFF

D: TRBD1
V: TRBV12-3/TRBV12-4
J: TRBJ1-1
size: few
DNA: TGTGCCAGCAGTTTGGGGACAGGGGGCCTGAACACTGAAGCTTTCTTT
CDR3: CASSLGTGGLNTEAFF

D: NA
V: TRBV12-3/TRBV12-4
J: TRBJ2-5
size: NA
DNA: TGTGCCAGCAGTTTCGGGAAGAGAGAGACCCAGTACTTC
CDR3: CASSFGKRETQYF

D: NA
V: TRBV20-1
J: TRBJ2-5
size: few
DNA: TGCAGTGCTAGATTTGGTCTCCAAGAGACCCAGTACTTC
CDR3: CSARFGLQETQYF

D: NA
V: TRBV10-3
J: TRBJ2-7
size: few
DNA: TGTGCCATCAGTTCCGACAGCTACGAGCAGTACTTC
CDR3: CAISSDSYEQYF

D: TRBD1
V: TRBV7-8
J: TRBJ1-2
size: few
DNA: TGTGCCAGCAGCTTAACAGGGGGCCGGTTTGCGGGCTACACCTTC
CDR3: CASSLTGGRFAGYTF

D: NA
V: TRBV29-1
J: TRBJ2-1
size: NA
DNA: TGCAGCGTTGAAGGAAGGGCAGACTCCTACAATGAGCAGTTCTTC
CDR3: CSVEGRADSYNEQFF

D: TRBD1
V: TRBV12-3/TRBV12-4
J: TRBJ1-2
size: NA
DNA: TGTGCCAGCACCGCCGGAGGACAGGGGCCCGCTCTCTATGGCTACACCTTC
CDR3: CASTAGGQGPALYGYTF

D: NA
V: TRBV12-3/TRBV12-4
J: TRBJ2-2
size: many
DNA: TGTGCCAGCAGTTTAGGTCGGCAGCAGACTTACACCGGGGAGCTGTTTTTT
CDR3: CASSLGRQQTYTGELFF

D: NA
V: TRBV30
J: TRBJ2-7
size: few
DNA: TGTGCCTGGCCCCAGGTCATCTCCGAGCAGTACTTC
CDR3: CAWPQVISEQYF

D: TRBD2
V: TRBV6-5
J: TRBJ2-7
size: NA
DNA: TGTGCCAGCAGTTACTCAGGGGAGGGATTCTACGAGCAGTACTTC
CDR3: CASSYSGEGFYEQYF

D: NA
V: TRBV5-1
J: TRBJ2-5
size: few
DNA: TGCGCCAGCTGTTCCCGGGACACGTGGCAAGAGACCCAGTACTTC
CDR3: CASCSRDTWQETQYF

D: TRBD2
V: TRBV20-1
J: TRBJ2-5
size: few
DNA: TGCAGTGCTATAGGTCTAGCGGGAGGGTCCCCCCAAGAGACCCAGTACTTC
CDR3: CSAIGLAGGSPQETQYF

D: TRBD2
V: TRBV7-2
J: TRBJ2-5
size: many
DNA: TGTGCCAGCAGCCCAGGACTAGCGGGGGGGCAAGAGACCCAGTACTTC
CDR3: CASSPGLAGGQETQYF

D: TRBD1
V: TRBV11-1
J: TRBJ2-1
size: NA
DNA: TGTGCCAGCAGCCGGGGACAGTTATTAACCGGGACGAAGATTTACAATGAGCAGTTCTTC
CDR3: CASSRGQLLTGTKIYNEQFF

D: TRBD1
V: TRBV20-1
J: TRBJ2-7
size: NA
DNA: TGCAGTGCTCCAATTCTGGACAGGGGCCACGAGCAGTACTTC
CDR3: CSAPILDRGHEQYF

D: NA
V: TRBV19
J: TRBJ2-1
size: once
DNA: TGTGCCAGTAGTGCGGAGGGCAACTACCATGAGCAGTTCTTC
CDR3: CASSAEGNYHEQFF

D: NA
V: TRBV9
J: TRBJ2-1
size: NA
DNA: TGTGTCAGCAGCGTAGAACGCCTAGCGCCCTTCAATGAGCAGTTCTTC
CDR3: CVSSVERLAPFNEQFF

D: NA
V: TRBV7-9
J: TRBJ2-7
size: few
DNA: TGTGCCAGCAGCTTAGGCAACAGGGCCTACGAGCAGTACTTC
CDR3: CASSLGNRAYEQYF

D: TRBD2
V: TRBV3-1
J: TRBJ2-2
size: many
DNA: TGTGCCAGCAGCCAAAATCGGGGGGACACCGGGGAGCTGTTTTTT
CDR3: CASSQNRGDTGELFF

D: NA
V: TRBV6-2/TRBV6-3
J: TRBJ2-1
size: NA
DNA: TGTGCCAGCAGTTCCAAACTATGGGGCAATGAGCAGTTCTTC
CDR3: CASSSKLWGNEQFF

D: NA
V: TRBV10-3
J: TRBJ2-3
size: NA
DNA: TGTGCCATCAGTGAGTCCTTAGATACGCAGTATTTT
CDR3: CAISESLDTQYF

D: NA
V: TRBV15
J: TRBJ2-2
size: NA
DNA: TGTGCCACCAGCAGAGGAACCGGGGAGCTGTTTTTT
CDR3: CATSRGTGELFF

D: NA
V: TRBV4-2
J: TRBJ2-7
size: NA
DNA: TGTGCCAGCAGCCAAGATTTCGGGGCGAGCTCCTACGAGCAGTACTTC
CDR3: CASSQDFGASSYEQYF

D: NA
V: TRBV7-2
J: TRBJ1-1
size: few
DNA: TGTGCCAGCAGCTTCAGGATGGGCACTGAAGCTTTCTTT
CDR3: CASSFRMGTEAFF

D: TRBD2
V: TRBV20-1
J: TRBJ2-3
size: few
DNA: TGCAGTGCTAGCCCGGGACTAGCGGGGGGACTCACAGATACGCAGTATTTT
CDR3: CSASPGLAGGLTDTQYF